This T cell receptor beta chain was retrieved from a study of control samples from healthy donors and cancer patients. The CDR3 spans 14 residues. The germline gives CDR1 MGHRA, CDR2 YSYEKL. The ends were cut back, 4 bases at V and 8 bases at J, with 14 bases in the middle. This clone was seen just once. The table came from immunoSEQ multiplex PCR; TCRdb's copy has only in-frame clones and leaves some out. The sample has about 180,000 clones, roughly 90% seen once. The chain has TRBV4-1 and TRBJ1-4, with a tentative D call TRBD1 (6 bases). This receptor was taken from a woman in her fifties or sixties in good health. The sequenced sample was blood. The DNA for the CDR3 is TGCGCCAGCAGCCCGCGCGGGGGCAGAGAAAAACTGTTTTTT. It specifies CASSPRGGREKLFF.